This T cell receptor beta chain appears in the sequencing data of a study of T cells in women clearing cervical HPV infection. At the level of the study: Cases: HPV16-related CIN3 or worse on histology, a couple of invasive cancers.

CDR1 SGHVS and CDR2 FQNEAQ come from the germline V gene. This CDR3 has 17 residues. In regard to this clone: One junction end does not reproduce the germline sequence, and a read error may be involved. The read ends 3 residues early relative to the CDR3; the germline J gene fills the gap. The sample holds other DNA sequences that translate to the same CDR3.

Only in-frame clones appear in the TCRdb table, and some are missing; sequencing was by immunoSEQ multiplex PCR. The sample data list roughly 35,000 clones. The chain has TRBV7-8 and TRBJ1-3, with D hard to call. The receptor's source is a woman aged 18-69 years with a cervical HPV16 infection that either progressed to CIN3+ or cleared (not recorded which). The sample consisted of blood buffy coat. CDR3 bases read: TGTGCCAGCAGCTTAGGGGCAGGTCCTAGCTCTGGAAACACT. It translates to CASSLGAGPSSGNT. The CDR3 in its entirety is CASSLGAGPSSGNTIYF.